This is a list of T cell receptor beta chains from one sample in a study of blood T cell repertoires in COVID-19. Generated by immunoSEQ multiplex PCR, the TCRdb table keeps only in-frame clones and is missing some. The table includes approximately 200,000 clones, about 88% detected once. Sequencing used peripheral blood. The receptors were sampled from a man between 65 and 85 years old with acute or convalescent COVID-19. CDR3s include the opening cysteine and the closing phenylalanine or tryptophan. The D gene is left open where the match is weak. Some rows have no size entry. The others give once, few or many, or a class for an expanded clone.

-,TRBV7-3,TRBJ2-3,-,TGTGCCAGCAGCTCGGGGGCGGGAGTCGTAGGCACAGATACGCAGTATTTT,CASSSGAGVVGTDTQYF
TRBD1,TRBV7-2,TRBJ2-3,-,TGTGCCAGCAGCATTGACAGGGAAGATACGCAGTATTTT,CASSIDREDTQYF
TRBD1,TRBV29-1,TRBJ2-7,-,TGCAGCGTTGAAACGGGACAGGGTATCTCCTACGAGCAGTACTTC,CSVETGQGISYEQYF
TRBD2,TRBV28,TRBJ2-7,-,TGTGCCAGCAGCTCTGGCCGGACTAGCGGGAGGGTGATCTCCTACGAGCAGTACTTC,CASSSGRTSGRVISYEQYF
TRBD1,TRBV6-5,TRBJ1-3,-,TGTGCCAGCAGTTTTCAGGGGGCTTATGGAAACACCATATATTTT,CASSFQGAYGNTIYF
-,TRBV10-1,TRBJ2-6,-,TGCGCCCGACACCCTACAGGGCCCCCCTTCTTTTCTGGGGCCAACGTCCTGACTTTC,CARHPTGPPFFSGANVLTF
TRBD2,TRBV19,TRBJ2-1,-,TGTGCCAGTAGTATAGGGAGACTAGCGGGAGAGGGGAATGAGCAGTTCTTC,CASSIGRLAGEGNEQFF
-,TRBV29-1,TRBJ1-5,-,TGCAGCGTTCTCCCCAGTGCAGGACAGCCCCAGCATTTT,CSVLPSAGQPQHF
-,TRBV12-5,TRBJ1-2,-,TGTGCTAGTGCTCGGGACACCATGGCCTATGGCTACACCTTC,CASARDTMAYGYTF
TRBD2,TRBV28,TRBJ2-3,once,TGTGCCAGCAGTTTGTGGACTAGCGGGAGAGTGACAGATACGCAGTATTTT,CASSLWTSGRVTDTQYF
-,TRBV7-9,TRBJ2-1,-,TGTGCCAGCAGCTTAGTTGCTAGCAGTGTGGATGAGCAGTTCTTC,CASSLVASSVDEQFF
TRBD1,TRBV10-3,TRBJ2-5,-,TGTGCCATCAGTCTTGGGACAGGGGGCCTACAAGAGACCCAGTACTTC,CAISLGTGGLQETQYF
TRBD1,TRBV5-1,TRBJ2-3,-,TGCGCCAGCAGCTTGGGAGGGACAGGGGCCCCAGATACGCAGTATTTT,CASSLGGTGAPDTQYF
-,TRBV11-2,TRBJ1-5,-,TGTGCCAGCAGCTTAGATGGGAGGGTTAATCAGCCCCAGCATTTT,CASSLDGRVNQPQHF
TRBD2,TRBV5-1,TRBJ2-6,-,TGCGCCAGCAGCTTAGCGGGGGTCGGGGCCAACGTCCTGACTTTC,CASSLAGVGANVLTF
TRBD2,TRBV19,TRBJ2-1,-,TGTGCCAGTAGTATAGATCGGGCTTTGGGGGGGGAGCAGTTCTTC,CASSIDRALGGEQFF
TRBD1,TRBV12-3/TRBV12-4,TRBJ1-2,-,TGTGCCAGCAGTTTAACAGGGGGCTTTGGCTACACCTTC,CASSLTGGFGYTF
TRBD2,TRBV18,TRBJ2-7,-,TGTGCCAGCTCAGCTAGCGGCCCCCCCGTAGAAGAGCAGTACTTC,CASSASGPPVEEQYF
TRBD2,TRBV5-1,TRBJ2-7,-,TGCGCCAGCAGCTCCGTCAGGACTAGCGGGATCCCCTACGAGCAGTACTTC,CASSSVRTSGIPYEQYF
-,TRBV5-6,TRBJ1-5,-,TGTGCCAGCAGCTACCTATATCAGCCCCAGCATTTT,CASSYLYQPQHF
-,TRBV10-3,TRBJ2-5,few,TGTGCCATCAGTGAGCTGGTAGAGACAGCCATATACTTC,CAISELVETAIYF
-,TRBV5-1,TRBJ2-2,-,TGCGCCAGCAGCTCTTACATGAACACCGGGGAGCTGTTTTTT,CASSSYMNTGELFF
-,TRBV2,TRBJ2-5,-,TGTGCCAGCAGTGACATGTCCCAGCAGGGGACCCAGTACTTC,CASSDMSQQGTQYF
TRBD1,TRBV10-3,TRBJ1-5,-,TGTGCCATCAGTGAGTCACAGGGGCGTCAGCCCCAGCATTTT,CAISESQGRQPQHF
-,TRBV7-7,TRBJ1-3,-,TGTGCCAGCAGCTCGGACTTTACTGGAAACACCATATATTTT,CASSSDFTGNTIYF
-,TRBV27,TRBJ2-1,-,TGTGCCAGCAGTCTAACCGACCCCTCAACGACAGCGACGAGTCGAGGTGAGCAATTCTTC,CASSLTDPSTTATSRGEQFF
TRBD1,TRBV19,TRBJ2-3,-,TGTGCCAGTAAGAACAGGGGGTTCACAGATACGCAGTATTTT,CASKNRGFTDTQYF
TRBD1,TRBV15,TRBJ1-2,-,TGTGCCACCAGCAGAGGAAGGGACAGATATGGCTACACCTTC,CATSRGRDRYGYTF
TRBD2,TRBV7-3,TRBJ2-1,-,TGTGCCAGCAGCTTGTGGGAGAAAAGCGGGAGTCGCGCTGAGCAGTTCTTC,CASSLWEKSGSRAEQFF
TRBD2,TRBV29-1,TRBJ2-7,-,TGCAGCGCCGTTGGCGGGGGCTACGAGCAGTACTTC,CSAVGGGYEQYF
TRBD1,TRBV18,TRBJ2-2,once,TGTGCCAGCTCACCGGACAGGGCGGGCGGGGAGCTGTTTTTT,CASSPDRAGGELFF
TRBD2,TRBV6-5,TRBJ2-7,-,TGTGCCAGCAGGCGGGGGGACGAGCAGTACTTC,CASRRGDEQYF
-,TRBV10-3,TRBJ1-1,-,TGTGCCATCAGTGGTCAAGGGACTCTAGACACTGAAGCTTTCTTT,CAISGQGTLDTEAFF
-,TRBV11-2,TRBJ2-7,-,TGTGCCAGCAGCCCCAGCTACGAGCAGTACTTC,CASSPSYEQYF
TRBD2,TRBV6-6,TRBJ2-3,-,TGTGCCAGCAGTGACGGGACTAGCGGCCCCTATACGCAGTATTTT,CASSDGTSGPYTQYF
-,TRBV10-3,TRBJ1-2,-,TGTGCCATCAGTGCAGTAGGGGATGGCTACACCTTC,CAISAVGDGYTF
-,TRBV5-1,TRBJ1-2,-,TGCGCCAGCAGCTTAACAGAAGCTCCGTACTATGGCTACACCTTC,CASSLTEAPYYGYTF
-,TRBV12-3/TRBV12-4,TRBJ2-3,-,TGTGCCAGCAGTGTAACAGATACGCAGTATTTT,CASSVTDTQYF
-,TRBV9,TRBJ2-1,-,TGTGCCAGCAGCGAAGGGGGCGGGATGCACAATGAGCAGTTCTTC,CASSEGGGMHNEQFF
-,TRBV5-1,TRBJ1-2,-,TGCGCCAGCAGCTGGGGTGGGGGGAACTATGGCTACACCTTC,CASSWGGGNYGYTF
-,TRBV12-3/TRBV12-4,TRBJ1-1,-,TGTGCCAGCAGTTTGAGATCTGAAGCTTTCTTT,CASSLRSEAFF
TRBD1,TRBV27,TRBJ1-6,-,TGTGCCAGCAGTTTGGGGGACAGGGATGGTCCTGGTAATTCACCCCTCCACTTT,CASSLGDRDGPGNSPLHF
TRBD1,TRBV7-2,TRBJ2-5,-,TGTGCCAGCAGCTGGGGGACAGGGGGCTTTGAGACCCAGTACTTC,CASSWGTGGFETQYF
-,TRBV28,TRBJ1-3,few,TGTGCCATCCAGACAGTCCCTGGAAACACCATATATTTT,CAIQTVPGNTIYF
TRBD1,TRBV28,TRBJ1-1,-,TGTGCCAGCATTGATAACAGGGGGAACACTGAAGCTTTCTTT,CASIDNRGNTEAFF
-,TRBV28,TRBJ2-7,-,TGTGCCACCAAAGGGGGTGGTGGGAACTCCTACGAGCAGTACTTC,CATKGGGGNSYEQYF
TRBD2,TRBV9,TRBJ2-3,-,TGTGCCAGCAGCGTAGGCGACGGGAGGGCCACAGATACGCAGTATTTT,CASSVGDGRATDTQYF
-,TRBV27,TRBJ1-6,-,TGTGCCAGCAGTTTTAATCCGGGACTGCGCCCTAATTCACCCCTCCACTTT,CASSFNPGLRPNSPLHF
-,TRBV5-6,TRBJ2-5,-,TGTGCCAGCAGCCACAGGGCCCAAGAGACCCAGTACTTC,CASSHRAQETQYF
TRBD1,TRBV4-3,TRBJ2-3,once,TGCGCCAGCAGCCCGGACAGGGTCACAGATACGCAGTATTTT,CASSPDRVTDTQYF
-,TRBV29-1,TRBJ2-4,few,TGCAGCGTTGATGGGCCATCCAAAAACATTCAGTACTTC,CSVDGPSKNIQYF
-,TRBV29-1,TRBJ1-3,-,TGCAGCGTTGCGGTGCCTCGGGGGAGCTCTGGAAACACCATATATTTT,CSVAVPRGSSGNTIYF
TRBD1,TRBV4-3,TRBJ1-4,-,TGCGCCAGCAGCCAAGCGACAGGGTTTAGAGAAAAACTGTTTTTT,CASSQATGFREKLFF
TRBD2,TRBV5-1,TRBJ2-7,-,TGCGCCAGCAGCTTGGGAACTAGCGGGGTCGGGCAGTACTTC,CASSLGTSGVGQYF
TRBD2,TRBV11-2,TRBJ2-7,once,TGTGCCAGCAGCTTAGCGGCCAGCGGGAGGTCTTACGAGCAGTACTTC,CASSLAASGRSYEQYF